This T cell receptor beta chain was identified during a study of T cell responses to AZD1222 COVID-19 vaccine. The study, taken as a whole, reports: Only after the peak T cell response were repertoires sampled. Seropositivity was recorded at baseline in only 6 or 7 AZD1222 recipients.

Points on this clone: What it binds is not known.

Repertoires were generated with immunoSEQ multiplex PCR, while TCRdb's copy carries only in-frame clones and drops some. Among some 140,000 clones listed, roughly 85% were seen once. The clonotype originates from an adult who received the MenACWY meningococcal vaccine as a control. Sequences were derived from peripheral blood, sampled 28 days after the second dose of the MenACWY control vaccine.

CDR3 residues: CASSEAGVHNYGYTF. The CDR3 bases are TGTGCCAGCAGTGAAGCCGGGGTCCATAACTATGGCTACACCTTC. The rearrangement uses TRBV6-1 and TRBJ1-2, with D unclear. The CDR3 is 15 amino acids. V shed 0 bases and J shed 1 base, with 9 bases lying between them. Per germline, CDR1 MNHNS and CDR2 SASEGT.